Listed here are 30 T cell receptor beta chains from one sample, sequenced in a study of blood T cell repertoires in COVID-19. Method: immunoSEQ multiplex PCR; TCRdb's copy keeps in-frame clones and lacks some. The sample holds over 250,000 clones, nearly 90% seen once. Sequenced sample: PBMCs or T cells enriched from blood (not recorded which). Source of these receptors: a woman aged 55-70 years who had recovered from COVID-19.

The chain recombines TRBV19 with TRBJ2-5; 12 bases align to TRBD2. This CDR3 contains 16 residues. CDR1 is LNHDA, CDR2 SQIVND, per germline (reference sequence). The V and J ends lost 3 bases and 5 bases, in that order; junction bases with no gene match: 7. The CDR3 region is CASSIVLAGGSETQYF. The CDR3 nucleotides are TGTGCCAGTAGTATCGTTCTAGCGGGGGGGAGTGAGACCCAGTACTTC.

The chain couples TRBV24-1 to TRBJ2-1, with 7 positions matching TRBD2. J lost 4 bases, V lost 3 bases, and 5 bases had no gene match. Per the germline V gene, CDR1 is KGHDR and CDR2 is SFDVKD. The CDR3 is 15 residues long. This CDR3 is CATSDAGGGYNEQFF. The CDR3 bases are TGTGCCACCAGTGATGCTGGCGGGGGTTACAATGAGCAGTTCTTC.

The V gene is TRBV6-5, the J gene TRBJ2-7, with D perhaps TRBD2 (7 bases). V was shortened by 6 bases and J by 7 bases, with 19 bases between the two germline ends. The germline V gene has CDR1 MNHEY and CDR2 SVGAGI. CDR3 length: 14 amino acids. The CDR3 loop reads CASRRGGSEMEQYF. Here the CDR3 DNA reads TGTGCCAGCAGAAGGGGGGGATCTGAGATGGAGCAGTACTTC.

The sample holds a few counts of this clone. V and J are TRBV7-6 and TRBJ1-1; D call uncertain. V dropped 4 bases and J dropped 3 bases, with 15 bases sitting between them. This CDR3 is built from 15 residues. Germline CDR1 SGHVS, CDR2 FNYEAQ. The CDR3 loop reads CASSSGGGRDTEAFF. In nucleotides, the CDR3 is TGTGCCAGCAGCTCCGGAGGAGGAAGGGACACTGAAGCTTTCTTT.

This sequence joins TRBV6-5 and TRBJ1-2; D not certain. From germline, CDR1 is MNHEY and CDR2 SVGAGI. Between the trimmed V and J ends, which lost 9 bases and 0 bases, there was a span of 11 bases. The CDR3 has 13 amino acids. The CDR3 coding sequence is TGTGCCAGTCACTTTGATGCTAACTATGGCTACACCTTC. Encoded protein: CASHFDANYGYTF.

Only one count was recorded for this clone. CDR3 protein: CASSLYLSGELFF. CDR3 DNA: TGCGCCAGCAGCTTGTATCTATCCGGGGAGCTGTTTTTT. This sequence joins TRBV5-1 and TRBJ2-2; D is uncertain. The germline V gene has CDR1 SGHRS and CDR2 YFSETQ. The CDR3 consists of 13 residues. Deletions cut 1 base from V and 6 bases from J, with 7 bases between.

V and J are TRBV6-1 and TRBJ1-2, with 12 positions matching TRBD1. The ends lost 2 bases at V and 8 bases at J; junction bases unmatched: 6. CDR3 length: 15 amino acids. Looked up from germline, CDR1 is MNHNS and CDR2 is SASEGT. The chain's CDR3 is CASSEMGQGARGYTF. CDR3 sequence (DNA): TGTGCCAGCAGTGAAATGGGACAGGGGGCGCGGGGCTACACCTTC.

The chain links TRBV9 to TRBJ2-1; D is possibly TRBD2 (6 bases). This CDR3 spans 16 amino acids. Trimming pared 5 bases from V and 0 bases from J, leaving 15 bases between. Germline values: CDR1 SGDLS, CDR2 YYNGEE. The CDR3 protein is CASSGGSGSSYNEQFF. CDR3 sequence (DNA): TGTGCCAGCAGTGGCGGTAGCGGCAGCTCCTACAATGAGCAGTTCTTC.

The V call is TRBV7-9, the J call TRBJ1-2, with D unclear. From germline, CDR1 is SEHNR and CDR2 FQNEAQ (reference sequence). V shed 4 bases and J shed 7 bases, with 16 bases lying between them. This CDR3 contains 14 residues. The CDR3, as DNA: TGTGCCAGCAGCTCGGGCGGGATTTGGGGTGGCTACACCTTC. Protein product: CASSSGGIWGGYTF.

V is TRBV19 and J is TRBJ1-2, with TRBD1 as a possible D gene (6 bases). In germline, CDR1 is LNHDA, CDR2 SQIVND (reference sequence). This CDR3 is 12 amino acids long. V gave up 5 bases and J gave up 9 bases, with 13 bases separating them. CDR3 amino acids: CASSLQGSSYTF. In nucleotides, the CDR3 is TGTGCCAGTAGTCTACAGGGCAGTAGCTACACCTTC.

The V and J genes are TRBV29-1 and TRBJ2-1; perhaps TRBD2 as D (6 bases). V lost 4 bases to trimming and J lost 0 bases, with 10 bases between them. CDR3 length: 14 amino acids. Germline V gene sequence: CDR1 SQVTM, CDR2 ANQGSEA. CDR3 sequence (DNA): TGCAGCGTTGTTCTGGGAGGCTCCTACAATGAGCAGTTCTTC. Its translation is CSVVLGGSYNEQFF.

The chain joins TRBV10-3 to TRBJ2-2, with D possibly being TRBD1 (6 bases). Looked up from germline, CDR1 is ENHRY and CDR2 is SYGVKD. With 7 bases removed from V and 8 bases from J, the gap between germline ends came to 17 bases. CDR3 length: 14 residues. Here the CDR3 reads CAITAGDGGGELFF. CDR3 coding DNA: TGTGCCATCACTGCAGGGGATGGCGGAGGGGAGCTGTTTTTT.

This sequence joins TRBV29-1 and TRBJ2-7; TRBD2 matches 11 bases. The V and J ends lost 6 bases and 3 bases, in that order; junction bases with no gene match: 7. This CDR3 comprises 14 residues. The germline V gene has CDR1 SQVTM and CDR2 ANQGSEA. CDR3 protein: CSVGGLADLYEQYF. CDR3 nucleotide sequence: TGCAGCGTCGGGGGACTAGCGGACCTCTACGAGCAGTACTTC.

This chain's CDR3 is CASSLRGTVGDTQYF. Here the CDR3 DNA reads TGTGCCAGCAGCTTACGGGGGACAGTGGGTGATACGCAGTATTTT. This chain connects TRBV11-1 to TRBJ2-3; tentatively, D is TRBD1 (7 bases). Trimming left V 2 bases short and J 6 bases short, with 15 bases between. CDR3 length equals 15 residues. Germline V gene data show CDR1 as SGHAT and CDR2 as FQDESV (reference sequence).

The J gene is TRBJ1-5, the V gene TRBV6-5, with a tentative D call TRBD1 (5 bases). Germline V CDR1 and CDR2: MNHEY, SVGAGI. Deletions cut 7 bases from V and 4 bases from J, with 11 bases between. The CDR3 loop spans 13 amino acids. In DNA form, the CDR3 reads TGTGCCAGCATACAACAGGCTAATCAGCCCCAGCATTTT. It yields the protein CASIQQANQPQHF.

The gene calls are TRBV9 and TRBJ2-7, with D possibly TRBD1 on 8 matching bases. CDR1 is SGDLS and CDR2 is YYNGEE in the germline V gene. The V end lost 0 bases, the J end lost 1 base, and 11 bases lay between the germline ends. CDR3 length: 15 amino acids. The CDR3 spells CASSVDRGGSYEQYF. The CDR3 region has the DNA TGTGCCAGCAGCGTAGACAGGGGGGGTTCCTACGAGCAGTACTTC.

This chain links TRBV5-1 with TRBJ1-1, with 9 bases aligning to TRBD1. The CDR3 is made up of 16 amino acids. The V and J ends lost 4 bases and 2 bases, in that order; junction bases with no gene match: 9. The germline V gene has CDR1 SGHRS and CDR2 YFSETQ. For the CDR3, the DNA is TGCGCCAGCAGCCCGGTCTGGGGACAGGGAAACACTGAAGCTTTCTTT. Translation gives CASSPVWGQGNTEAFF.

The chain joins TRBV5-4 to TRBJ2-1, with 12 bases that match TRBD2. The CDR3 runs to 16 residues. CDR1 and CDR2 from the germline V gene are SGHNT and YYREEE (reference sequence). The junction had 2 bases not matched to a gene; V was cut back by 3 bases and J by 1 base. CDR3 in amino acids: CASSSGTSGSYNEQFF. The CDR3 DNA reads TGTGCCAGCAGCTCCGGGACTAGCGGGTCCTACAATGAGCAGTTCTTC. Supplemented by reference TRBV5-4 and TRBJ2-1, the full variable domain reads ETGVTQSPTHLIKTRGQQVTLRCSSQSGHNTVSWYQQALGQGPQFIFQYYREEENGRGNFPPRFSGLQFPNYSSELNVNALELDDSALYLCASSSGTSGSYNEQFFGPGTRLTVL.

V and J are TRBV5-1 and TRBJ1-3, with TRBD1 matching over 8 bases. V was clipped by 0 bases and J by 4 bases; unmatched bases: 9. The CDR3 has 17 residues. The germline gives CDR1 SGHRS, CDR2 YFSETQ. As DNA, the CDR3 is TGCGCCAGCAGCTTGGGCGCAGGGGGCTTGGGCGGAAACACCATATATTTT. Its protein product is CASSLGAGGLGGNTIYF.

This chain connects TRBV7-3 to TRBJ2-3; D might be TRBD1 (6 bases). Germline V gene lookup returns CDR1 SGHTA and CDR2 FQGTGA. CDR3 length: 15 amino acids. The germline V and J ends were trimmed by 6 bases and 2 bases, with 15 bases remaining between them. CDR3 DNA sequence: TGTGCCAGCAGTTTGACCGGGACATACACAGATACGCAGTATTTT. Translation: CASSLTGTYTDTQYF. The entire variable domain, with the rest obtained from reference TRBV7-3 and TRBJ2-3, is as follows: GAGVSQTPSNKVTEKGKYVELRCDPISGHTALYWYRQSLGQGPEFLIYFQGTGAADDSGLPNDRFFAVRPEGSVSTLKIQRTERGDSAVYLCASSLTGTYTDTQYFGPGTRLTVL.

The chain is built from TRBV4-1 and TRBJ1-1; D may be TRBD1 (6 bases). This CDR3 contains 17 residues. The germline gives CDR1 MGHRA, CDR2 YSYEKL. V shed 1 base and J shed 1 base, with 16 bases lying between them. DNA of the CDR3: TGCGCCAGCAGCCAAGGACTTATTCAGGGGAAGAACACTGAAGCTTTCTTT. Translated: CASSQGLIQGKNTEAFF.

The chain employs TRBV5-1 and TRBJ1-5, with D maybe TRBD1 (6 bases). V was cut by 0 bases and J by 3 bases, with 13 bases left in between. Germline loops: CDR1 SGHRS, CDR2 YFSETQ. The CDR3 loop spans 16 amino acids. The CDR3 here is CASSLGWDKDNQPQHF. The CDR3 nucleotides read TGCGCCAGCAGCTTGGGGTGGGACAAGGACAATCAGCCCCAGCATTTT.

CDR3 nucleotide sequence: TGTGCCAGCAGCCCCCTCGGAGAAGGCTCCTACGAGCAGTACTTC. Its protein product is CASSPLGEGSYEQYF. This chain uses TRBV7-9 with TRBJ2-7; D remains ambiguous. Trimming cost V 5 bases and J 0 bases, with 14 bases left between them. Germline V gene sequence: CDR1 SEHNR, CDR2 FQNEAQ (reference sequence). The CDR3 covers 15 residues.

The CDR3 region is CASSTPGTSGGVNSYNEQFF. The CDR3 DNA reads as TGTGCCAGCAGCACCCCCGGGACTAGCGGGGGGGTGAACTCCTACAATGAGCAGTTCTTC. The chain links TRBV7-8 to TRBJ2-1; 16 bases match TRBD2. The V gene's germline CDR1 is SGHVS and CDR2 FQNEAQ. With 5 bases clipped from V and 0 bases from J, the junction kept 10 bases outside the gene matches. The CDR3 has 20 amino acids.

CDR3 nucleotides: TGCGCCAGCAAAAGCGCCCCGGACTCCTACGAGCAGTACTTC. Amino acids: CASKSAPDSYEQYF. The V and J genes are TRBV10-2 and TRBJ2-7; no reliable D call. Germline lookup yields CDR1 WSHSY and CDR2 SAAADI. The V end lost 7 bases, the J end lost 0 bases, and 13 bases lay between the germline ends. The CDR3 loop spans 14 amino acids.

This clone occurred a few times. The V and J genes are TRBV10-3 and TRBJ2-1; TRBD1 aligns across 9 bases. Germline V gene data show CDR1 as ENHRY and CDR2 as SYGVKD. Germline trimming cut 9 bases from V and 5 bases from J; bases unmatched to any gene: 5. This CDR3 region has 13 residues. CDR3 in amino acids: CAITGQGDNEQFF. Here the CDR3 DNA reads TGTGCCATTACGGGACAGGGCGACAATGAGCAGTTCTTC.

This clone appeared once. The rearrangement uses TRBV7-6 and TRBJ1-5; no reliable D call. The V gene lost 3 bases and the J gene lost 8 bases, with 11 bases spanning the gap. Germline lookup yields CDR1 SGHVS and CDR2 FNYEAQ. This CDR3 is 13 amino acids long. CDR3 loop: CASSFPPVEPQHF. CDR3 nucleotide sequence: TGTGCCAGCAGCTTTCCACCGGTGGAGCCCCAGCATTTT.

CDR3 DNA sequence: TGTGCCAGCAACCGGGACAGTGATTATGAAAAACTGTTTTTT. It translates to CASNRDSDYEKLFF. This sequence joins TRBV28 and TRBJ1-4, with TRBD1 matching 7 bases. The CDR3 covers 14 residues. CDR1 and CDR2 from the germline V gene are MDHEN and SYDVKM. Germline trimming cut 7 bases from V and 6 bases from J; bases unmatched to any gene: 8.

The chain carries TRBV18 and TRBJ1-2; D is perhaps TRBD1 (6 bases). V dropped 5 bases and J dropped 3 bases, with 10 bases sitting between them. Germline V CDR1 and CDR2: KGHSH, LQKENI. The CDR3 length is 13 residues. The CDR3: CASSGGQDYGYTF. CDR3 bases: TGTGCCAGCTCAGGGGGACAAGACTATGGCTACACCTTC.

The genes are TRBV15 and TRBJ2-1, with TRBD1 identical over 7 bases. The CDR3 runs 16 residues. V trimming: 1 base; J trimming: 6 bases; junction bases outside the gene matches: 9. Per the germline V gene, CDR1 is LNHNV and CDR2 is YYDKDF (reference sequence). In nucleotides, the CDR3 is TGTGCCACCAGCAGAGGTTCAGGGGGAACTACCAATGAGCAGTTCTTC. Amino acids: CATSRGSGGTTNEQFF.